The sample holds a few counts of the clone carrying this TCR beta chain. TCRdb re-derived calls from the 5' RACE reads in MiXCR, one entry per CDR3 protein. The sample contains more than 300,000 distinct CDR3 sequences, roughly an eighth of which appear only once. Germline assignment: CDR1 LNHDA and CDR2 SQIVND (reference sequence). There are 17 residues in the CDR3. The V end lost 5 bases, the J end lost 3 bases, and 19 bases lay between the germline ends. This record comes from a study of T-cell memory formation after mild COVID-19. The TCR sequence derives from a man aged 18-30 years who had mild COVID-19 (a few samples of this study predate the infection). Cell type and time point are not known. The sample consisted of PBMCs or a T cell subset sorted from them (not recorded which). J is TRBJ1-4 and V is TRBV19, with D tentatively TRBD1 (6 bases). The CDR3 DNA reads as TGTGCCAGTAGTCCGGGGGCCCTCTCCAGGGCTAATGAAAAACTGTTTTTT. Its protein is CASSPGALSRANEKLFF.